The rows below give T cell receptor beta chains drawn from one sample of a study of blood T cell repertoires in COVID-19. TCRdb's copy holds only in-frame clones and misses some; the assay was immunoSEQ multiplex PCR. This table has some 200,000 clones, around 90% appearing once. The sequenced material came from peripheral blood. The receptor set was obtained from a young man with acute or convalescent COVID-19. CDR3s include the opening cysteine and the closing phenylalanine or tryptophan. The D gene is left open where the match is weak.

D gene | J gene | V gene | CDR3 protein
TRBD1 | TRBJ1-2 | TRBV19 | CASSAYNRGGYTF
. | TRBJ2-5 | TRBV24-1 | CATSDSGTGNPERETQYF
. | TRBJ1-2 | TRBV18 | CASSPETTRWYGYTF
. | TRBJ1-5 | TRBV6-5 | CASSFHPGQPQHF
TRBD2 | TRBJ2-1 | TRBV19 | CASSFLSGGAKNEQFF
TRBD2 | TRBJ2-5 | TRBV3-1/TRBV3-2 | CASRTLVGGRVSQETQYF
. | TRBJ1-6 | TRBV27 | CASSLGFGRAYSPLHF
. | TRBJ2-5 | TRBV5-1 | CASSSGRVETQYF
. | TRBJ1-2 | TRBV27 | CASGGAYGYTF
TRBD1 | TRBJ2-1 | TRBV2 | CASNDRVQEFF
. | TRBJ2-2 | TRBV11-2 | CASSLQAFGTGELFF
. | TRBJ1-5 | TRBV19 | CASSTHTGNNQPQHF